This TCR beta chain stems from a study of control samples from healthy donors and cancer patients. Data came from immunoSEQ multiplex PCR; TCRdb stores just in-frame clones and leaves some out. The sample has tens of thousands of clones; over 85% are singletons. The sequence derives from a woman in her twenties or thirties in good health. Input material: blood.

As DNA, the CDR3 is TGTGCCAGCACCTACGGTACTGAAGCTTTCTTT. Its translation: CASTYGTEAFF. The genes are TRBV7-9 and TRBJ1-1; D call uncertain. V gave up 7 bases and J gave up 5 bases, with 8 bases separating them. The CDR3 totals 11 residues. Germline CDR1 reads SEHNR; CDR2 reads FQNEAQ (reference sequence).